This T cell receptor (beta chain) emerged from a study of T cell changes during pregnancy in multiple sclerosis. The CDR3 consists of 14 residues. Losses at the gene ends were 2 bases for V and 3 bases for J; bases not matched to a gene: 3. In germline, CDR1 is MNHEY, CDR2 SMNVEV (reference sequence). Clones were sequenced by immunoSEQ multiplex PCR, and TCRdb holds only the in-frame ones, with some missing. Of around 100,000 clones in the sample, 75% to 95% were seen once. The chain combines TRBV27 with TRBJ2-7, with TRBD2 matching over 8 bases. Here the sequenced sample was peripheral blood, taken in the second trimester of pregnancy. The clonotype was recovered from a female donor with multiple sclerosis, enrolled in a pregnancy study. The CDR3 region has the DNA TGTGCCAGCAGTTTAGGCGGGAGGCTCTACGAGCAGTACTTC. It codes for CASSLGGRLYEQYF.